This entry lists 27 T cell receptor beta chains sequenced from one sample in a study of shared clonotypes between healthy human individuals (TCRdb year 2020). CD8 naive samples consisted of CD45RO-negative cells that were positively selected for CCR7, yielding a CD45RA+CCR7+ population without TemRA cells. The method behind the library was the immunoSEQ multiplex PCR assay. What TCRdb holds here is the immuneACCESS table cut down to in-frame rearrangements. Part of the clones is not present; checked against another copy, under half of the missing clones reflect an unresolved V gene, and the others are unexplained. Recorded for this sample are roughly 2 million clones; about 95% of them occurred a single time. The ten largest clones capture roughly 1% of the sample. The sample was naive CD8+ T cells sorted from blood. This specimen's cell subset or site label, interpreted: CD45RA+CCR7+. These receptors originate from a man younger than 30 in good health.

The rearrangement joins TRBV9 to TRBJ1-5; no clear D gene. The CDR3 is 13 residues long. Trimming removed 0 bases from V and 7 bases from J, with 8 bases in between. Germline CDR1 is SGDLS and CDR2 is YYNGEE. As DNA, the CDR3 is TGTGCCAGCAGCGTAGAGGTAGGGCAGCCCCAGCATTTT. It yields the protein CASSVEVGQPQHF. The full variable domain, completed using reference TRBV9 and TRBJ1-5, is DSGVTQTPKHLITATGQRVTLRCSPRSGDLSVYWYQQSLDQGLQFLIQYYNGEERAKGNILERFSAQQFPDLHSELNLSSLELGDSALYFCASSVEVGQPQHFGDGTRLSIL.

This chain links TRBV30 with TRBJ1-4; no reliable D call. There are 22 residues in the CDR3. Germline V lookup: CDR1 GTSNPN, CDR2 SVGIG (reference sequence). The V and J ends lost 3 bases and 0 bases respectively, with 32 bases between them. Here the CDR3 DNA reads TGTGCCTGGAGCGACGACACCCGTCAGGAATTTGAATATGGCGCAACTAATGAAAAACTGTTTTTT. This translates into CAWSDDTRQEFEYGATNEKLFF. Full variable domain (remainder filled in from reference TRBV30 and TRBJ1-4): SQTIHQWPATLVQPVGSPLSLECTVEGTSNPNLYWYRQAAGRGLQLLFYSVGIGQISSEVPQNLSASRPQDRQFILSSKKLLLSDSGFYLCAWSDDTRQEFEYGATNEKLFFGSGTQLSVL.

This clone was counted once. This same CDR3 is encoded by further DNA sequences in the sample. The V and J genes are TRBV9 and TRBJ1-2, with unresolved D. V lost 0 bases to trimming and J lost 3 bases, with 6 bases between them. Germline V gene sequence: CDR1 SGDLS, CDR2 YYNGEE. The CDR3 extends over 13 amino acids. CDR3 loop: CASSVAADYGYTF. CDR3 DNA sequence: TGTGCCAGCAGCGTAGCGGCAGACTATGGCTACACCTTC. Filled out from reference TRBV9 and TRBJ1-2, the complete variable domain reads DSGVTQTPKHLITATGQRVTLRCSPRSGDLSVYWYQQSLDQGLQFLIQYYNGEERAKGNILERFSAQQFPDLHSELNLSSLELGDSALYFCASSVAADYGYTFGSGTRLTVV.

The gene calls are TRBV11-2 and TRBJ1-1; no reliable D call. Trimming took 0 bases from V and 3 from J, leaving 11 bases between them. The CDR3 contains 15 residues. Germline lookup yields CDR1 SGHAT and CDR2 FQNNGV. The CDR3 nucleotides are TGTGCCAGCAGCTTAGATCTGGGAAAGCACACTGAAGCTTTCTTT. Translated, it gives CASSLDLGKHTEAFF. Together with reference TRBV11-2 and TRBJ1-1, the CDR3 gives the full variable domain: EAGVAQSPRYKIIEKRQSVAFWCNPISGHATLYWYQQILGQGPKLLIQFQNNGVVDDSQLPKDRFSAERLKGVDSTLKIQPAKLEDSAVYLCASSLDLGKHTEAFFGQGTRLTVV.

The V and J genes are TRBV13 and TRBJ2-5; D uncertain. Germline V gene sequence: CDR1 PRHDT, CDR2 FYEKMQ (reference sequence). The CDR3 sequence is 16 residues long. V lost 3 bases and J 2 bases, leaving 16 bases between the germline ends. The DNA of the CDR3 is TGTGCCAGCAGCTTTTCCCCGGTGCGGTCTCAAGAGACCCAGTACTTC. Residues: CASSFSPVRSQETQYF.

In the case of this clone: The sample has other DNA sequences that encode this CDR3 too. J is TRBJ2-7 and V is TRBV5-6; D perhaps matches TRBD1 (5 bases). Per germline, CDR1 SGHDT and CDR2 YYEEEE. The CDR3 length is 12 residues. Trimming took off 6 bases at V and 5 bases at J, with 12 bases between the two ends. CDR3 region: CASTRQGDEQYF. CDR3 coding DNA: TGTGCCAGCACCCGTCAAGGGGACGAGCAGTACTTC.

This sequence joins TRBV9 and TRBJ1-1; no definite D call. V lost 0 bases, J lost 0 bases, and 15 bases lay in between. This CDR3 is 17 amino acids long. Germline V lookup: CDR1 SGDLS, CDR2 YYNGEE. CDR3 DNA: TGTGCCAGCAGCGTAGAAGACATTGGTTTAATGAACACTGAAGCTTTCTTT. Translated: CASSVEDIGLMNTEAFF.

The V call is TRBV9, the J call TRBJ1-1; D gene uncertain. The ends were cut back, 3 bases at V and 3 bases at J, with 6 bases in the middle. The germline V gene encodes CDR1 SGDLS and CDR2 YYNGEE. CDR3 length: 12 amino acids. CDR3 sequence: CASSAGYTEAFF. CDR3 nucleotides: TGTGCCAGCAGCGCGGGCTACACTGAAGCTTTCTTT. The complete variable domain, with remaining parts taken from reference TRBV9 and TRBJ1-1, reads DSGVTQTPKHLITATGQRVTLRCSPRSGDLSVYWYQQSLDQGLQFLIQYYNGEERAKGNILERFSAQQFPDLHSELNLSSLELGDSALYFCASSAGYTEAFFGQGTRLTVV.

Comment on this clone: Other DNA sequences of this sample code for an identical CDR3. This chain uses TRBV4-3 with TRBJ2-1, with TRBD2 matching over 11 bases. The CDR3 has 15 amino acids. Germline loops: CDR1 LGHNA, CDR2 YSLEER. Trimming at V came to 1 base and at J to 6 bases, leaving 2 bases not matched to a gene. CDR3 loop: CASSQGLAGGNEQFF. The DNA for the CDR3 is TGCGCCAGCAGCCAAGGTCTAGCGGGAGGCAATGAGCAGTTCTTC.

This rearrangement joins TRBV11-2 to TRBJ1-2; tentative D call: TRBD1 (6 bases). The CDR3 is 15 amino acids. Germline CDR1 and CDR2: SGHAT and FQNNGV. V was cut by 2 bases and J by 6 bases, with 16 bases left in between. CDR3 protein: CASSLNQGLSDGYTF. The DNA of the CDR3 is TGTGCCAGCAGCTTAAATCAGGGGCTTTCGGATGGCTACACCTTC.

The chain carries TRBV10-1 and TRBJ2-1, with D perhaps TRBD1 or TRBD2 (6 bases each). V gave up 6 bases and J gave up 7 bases, with 16 bases separating them. CDR3 length equals 14 residues. In germline, CDR1 is WNHNN, CDR2 SYGVQD (reference sequence). CDR3 DNA: TGCGCCAGCAGCACAGGGCGGGGATTTAATGAGCAGTTCTTC. Translation gives CASSTGRGFNEQFF.

The V call is TRBV27, the J call TRBJ1-6; weak D call: TRBD1 (5 bases). This CDR3 has 16 amino acids. CDR1 is MNHEY and CDR2 is SMNVEV in the germline V gene (reference sequence). Trimming removed 6 bases from V and 2 bases from J, with 14 bases in between. The CDR3 spells CASSPRGVAYNSPLHF. The CDR3 DNA reads as TGTGCCAGCAGCCCGAGAGGGGTTGCCTATAATTCACCCCTCCACTTT.

This chain joins TRBV7-2 and TRBJ2-3, with D tentatively TRBD1 or TRBD2 (5 bases each). CDR1 and CDR2 from the germline V gene are SGHTA and FQGNSA. Between the trimmed V and J ends, which lost 2 bases and 0 bases, there was a span of 12 bases. The CDR3 has 16 residues. Written as DNA, the CDR3 is TGTGCCAGCAGCTTACCCCTGGGGGTGAGCACAGATACGCAGTATTTT. It specifies CASSLPLGVSTDTQYF.

The chain is built from TRBV28 and TRBJ2-7; maybe TRBD2 (5 bases). The CDR3 consists of 12 residues. Per germline, CDR1 MDHEN and CDR2 SYDVKM. The V end was cut by 7 bases, the J end by 6 bases, with 13 bases between. CDR3 amino acids: CASTQNEGEQYF. CDR3 in DNA: TGTGCCAGCACTCAAAATGAGGGCGAGCAGTACTTC.

This sequence joins TRBV13 and TRBJ1-2; D may be TRBD1 (6 bases). Looked up from germline, CDR1 is PRHDT and CDR2 is FYEKMQ (reference sequence). The V gene lost 10 bases and the J gene lost 4 bases, with 16 bases spanning the gap. This CDR3 is built from 13 residues. CDR3 bases: TGTGCCACCTTGGGGGGGCGCGTCTATGGCTACACCTTC. Translating it yields CATLGGRVYGYTF.

The V gene is TRBV13, the J gene TRBJ2-7; 8 bases map to TRBD2. Trimming took 3 bases from V and 6 from J; bases not matched to a gene: 7. The CDR3 sequence is 14 residues long. Germline V gives CDR1 PRHDT, CDR2 FYEKMQ (reference sequence). The CDR3 here is CASSFGGRWAEQYF. Written as DNA, the CDR3 is TGTGCCAGCAGCTTTGGCGGGAGGTGGGCCGAGCAGTACTTC.

As regards this clone: The identical CDR3 is also encoded by other nucleotide sequences in the sample. The chain employs TRBV9 and TRBJ2-5; no clear D gene. In germline, CDR1 is SGDLS, CDR2 YYNGEE. The length of the CDR3 is 13 residues. V was pared by 4 bases and J by 0 bases, with 7 bases between. This CDR3 is CASSPPDQETQYF. Written as DNA, the CDR3 is TGTGCCAGCAGCCCGCCTGACCAAGAGACCCAGTACTTC.

This clone was detected only once. This chain joins TRBV30 and TRBJ2-1; 7 bases map to TRBD2. Germline values: CDR1 GTSNPN, CDR2 SVGIG (reference sequence). V trimming: 5 bases; J trimming: 0 bases; junction bases outside the gene matches: 13. The CDR3 runs to 17 residues. CDR3 amino acids: CAWDAGAGPSSYNEQFF. The DNA of the CDR3 is TGTGCCTGGGATGCGGGAGCGGGACCGAGCTCCTACAATGAGCAGTTCTTC.

The CDR3 is CASSGADDTDTQYF. The CDR3 DNA reads TGTGCCAGCAGTGGGGCAGACGACACAGATACGCAGTATTTT. The chain joins TRBV28 to TRBJ2-3, with D possibly TRBD1 on 5 matching bases. The V and J ends lost 5 bases and 2 bases respectively, with 11 bases between them. Germline CDR1 is MDHEN and CDR2 is SYDVKM. This CDR3 has 14 amino acids.

The CDR3 spells CSVETAGWSTDTQYF. The CDR3 bases are TGCAGCGTTGAAACGGCGGGGTGGAGTACAGATACGCAGTATTTT. The chain joins TRBV29-1 to TRBJ2-3; a weak D match, TRBD2 (6 bases). Germline CDR1 is SQVTM and CDR2 is ANQGSEA. The CDR3 consists of 15 residues. V lost 2 bases and J 3 bases, leaving 15 bases between the germline ends.

Note on this clone: The sample carries other DNA sequences with the same CDR3. This sequence joins TRBV7-9 and TRBJ2-1; the D is unclear. Germline assignment: CDR1 SEHNR and CDR2 FQNEAQ (reference sequence). The CDR3 loop spans 11 amino acids. V was trimmed by 2 bases and J by 8 bases, leaving 4 bases between them. The CDR3 region is CASSLIDEQFF. The CDR3 DNA follows: TGTGCCAGCAGCTTAATAGATGAGCAGTTCTTC.

This clone was recorded once. The rearrangement links TRBV9 to TRBJ2-5, with TRBD2 as a possible D gene (5 bases). There are 18 residues in the CDR3. The V and J ends lost 3 bases and 1 base respectively, with 22 bases between them. The germline V gene encodes CDR1 SGDLS and CDR2 YYNGEE. In nucleotides, the CDR3 is TGTGCCAGCAGCGGCCCCCGAGGAGGCACCCTCATCCAAGAGACCCAGTACTTC. Translating it yields CASSGPRGGTLIQETQYF.

As for this clone: Within the sample, other DNA sequences also encode this same CDR3. The V and J genes are TRBV28 and TRBJ2-2, with D perhaps TRBD2 (5 bases). The CDR3 is 14 residues long. Deletions cut 2 bases from V and 3 bases from J, with 7 bases between. The V gene's germline CDR1 is MDHEN and CDR2 SYDVKM. For the CDR3, the DNA is TGTGCCAGCAGTTTAACCGGGGACACCGGGGAGCTGTTTTTT. Translated: CASSLTGDTGELFF.

The chain uses TRBV14 and TRBJ2-7; D is possibly TRBD2 (6 bases). The CDR3 is 15 amino acids. V lost 2 bases to trimming and J lost 0 bases, with 11 bases between them. CDR1 and CDR2 (germline): SGHDN, FVKESK. CDR3 sequence (DNA): TGTGCCAGCAGCCAATCTAGCGCATCCTCCTACGAGCAGTACTTC. It encodes CASSQSSASSYEQYF.

This clone was seen once. V is TRBV4-1 and J is TRBJ2-1, with 8 bases fitting TRBD2. This CDR3 spans 16 amino acids. CDR1 and CDR2 from the germline V gene are MGHRA and YSYEKL. J lost 0 bases, V lost 5 bases, and 6 bases had no gene match. CDR3 nucleotides: TGCGCCAGCAGCTTTCGCGGGGGGACCTCCTACAATGAGCAGTTCTTC. It yields the protein CASSFRGGTSYNEQFF.

This chain connects TRBV5-1 to TRBJ2-1; the match to TRBD2 covers 10 bases. V shed 4 bases and J 9 bases; nucleotides not matched to a gene: 25. Looked up from germline, CDR1 is SGHRS and CDR2 is YFSETQ. The CDR3 has 20 amino acids. The CDR3 nucleotides read TGCGCCAGCAGCCCCCGGGCTAGCGGGAGCCTTCTAAAGGGGAGGAGTGAGCAGTTCTTC. This encodes CASSPRASGSLLKGRSEQFF.

This chain links TRBV7-9 with TRBJ2-7; 7 nucleotides align to TRBD1. The germline CDR1 and CDR2 sequences are SEHNR and FQNEAQ (reference sequence). Trimming removed 7 bases from V and 3 bases from J; junction bases left unmatched: 12. This CDR3 has 15 residues. CDR3 bases: TGTGCCAGCAACTCTCCGGGACAGAGAGACTACGAGCAGTACTTC. Its protein product is CASNSPGQRDYEQYF.